Shown below are 17 T cell receptor beta chains from a single sample sequenced in a study of T cell changes during pregnancy in multiple sclerosis (dated by TCRdb to about 2019). The method was the immunoSEQ multiplex PCR assay. TCRdb stores this immuneACCESS table with in-frame sequences only. Part of the clones is absent; in the studies checked, under half of the shortfall reflects unresolved V genes, and no reason is known for the rest. In all, the sample holds tens of thousands of clones, and about 89% of those were seen once. The ten largest clones represent around 0.51% of the sample. This specimen consisted of CD4+ T cells from peripheral blood mononuclear cells, obtained in the first trimester of pregnancy. Receptor source: a female donor with multiple sclerosis, enrolled in a pregnancy study.

J is TRBJ2-2 and V is TRBV6-5, with 9 bases identical to TRBD2. This CDR3 has 14 residues. Germline values: CDR1 MNHEY, CDR2 SVGAGI. J gave up 7 bases and V 10 bases, and 10 bases lay outside the gene matches. The DNA of the CDR3 is TGTGCCACCTCCAGCGGGGGGTTTATCGGGGAGCTGTTTTTT. It yields the protein CATSSGGFIGELFF.

This chain joins TRBV5-1 and TRBJ1-1, with D uncertain. This CDR3 contains 13 residues. Germline-derived CDR1 and CDR2 are SGHRS and YFSETQ. Trimming stripped 0 bases from V and 5 bases from J, with 8 bases between. The CDR3 here is CASSLGRETEAFF. The DNA of the CDR3 is TGCGCCAGCAGCTTGGGGAGGGAAACTGAAGCTTTCTTT. Based on the CDR3 plus reference TRBV5-1 and TRBJ1-1, the full variable domain is KAGVTQTPRYLIKTRGQQVTLSCSPISGHRSVSWYQQTPGQGLQFLFEYFSETQRNKGNFPGRFSGRQFSNSRSEMNVSTLELGDSALYLCASSLGRETEAFFGQGTRLTVV.

In this sample, this clone turned up once. V gene TRBV7-8 combines with J gene TRBJ1-4; TRBD1 matches at 8 bases. The ends lost 4 bases at V and 6 bases at J; junction bases unmatched: 7. The CDR3 consists of 15 residues. Germline CDR1 SGHVS, CDR2 FQNEAQ. The CDR3 coding sequence is TGTGCCAGCAGCTCCTACAGGGGGTACGATGAAAAACTGTTTTTT. Translation gives CASSSYRGYDEKLFF.

The rearrangement uses TRBV6-5 and TRBJ1-5; 8 bases are shared with TRBD1. The CDR3 is 13 amino acids. Germline lookup yields CDR1 MNHEY and CDR2 SVGAGI. With 4 bases clipped from V and 12 bases from J, the junction kept 8 bases outside the gene matches. The CDR3 bases are TGTGCCAGCAGTTCCCGGACAGGGACTTACCAGCATTTT. This encodes CASSSRTGTYQHF.

The chain couples TRBV19 to TRBJ2-7, with a tentative D call TRBD1 (5 bases). The CDR3 is made up of 18 amino acids. Germline V gene lookup returns CDR1 LNHDA and CDR2 SQIVND (reference sequence). Trimming took 3 bases from V and 1 from J, leaving 22 bases between them. CDR3 DNA sequence: TGTGCCAGTAGTATCAGGGCCCAGAACGAAATCGGATCCTACGAGCAGTACTTC. Its translation is CASSIRAQNEIGSYEQYF.

The rearrangement links TRBV10-1 to TRBJ2-2; D is perhaps TRBD1 (6 bases). Trimming cost V 5 bases and J 6 bases, with 13 bases left between them. Germline lookup yields CDR1 WNHNN and CDR2 SYGVQD (reference sequence). The CDR3 is 14 residues long. Here the CDR3 DNA reads TGCGCCAGCAGTAACAGGGCCGACTCCGGGGAGCTGTTTTTT. Amino acids: CASSNRADSGELFF.

The V and J genes are TRBV27 and TRBJ1-5; D is unresolved. CDR1 and CDR2 from the germline V gene are MNHEY and SMNVEV (reference sequence). The CDR3 covers 15 residues. Trimming shortened V by 0 bases and J by 4 bases, and 10 bases separated the two germline ends. CDR3 protein: CASSLSTFGNQPQHF. The CDR3, as DNA: TGTGCCAGCAGTTTATCGACTTTCGGAAATCAGCCCCAGCATTTT.

The rearrangement links TRBV11-3 to TRBJ2-2, with D maybe TRBD2 (5 bases). The germline V gene encodes CDR1 SGHNT and CDR2 YENEEA. Trimming took 5 bases from V and 3 from J, leaving 7 bases between them. CDR3 length equals 13 residues. The CDR3 DNA sequence: TGTGCCAGCAGCCGAGCGGACACCGGGGAGCTGTTTTTT. Translation gives CASSRADTGELFF. The variable domain in full, with the rest retrieved from reference TRBV11-3 and TRBJ2-2, is EAGVVQSPRYKIIEKKQPVAFWCNPISGHNTLYWYLQNLGQGPELLIRYENEEAVDDSQLPKDRFSAERLKGVDSTLKIQPAELGDSAVYLCASSRADTGELFFGEGSRLTVL.

This clone was detected only once. This sequence joins TRBV7-9 and TRBJ2-7; TRBD1 might be the D (6 bases). CDR1 and CDR2 from the germline V gene are SEHNR and FQNEAQ (reference sequence). V was trimmed by 4 bases and J by 4 bases, leaving 14 bases between them. CDR3 length equals 14 residues. The DNA of the CDR3 is TGTGCCAGCAGCTCGATCGGACAGATATACGAGCAGTACTTC. Amino acids: CASSSIGQIYEQYF.

The chain couples TRBV30 to TRBJ2-2, with D possibly matching TRBD1 (5 bases). Between the trimmed V and J ends, which lost 4 bases and 1 base, there was a span of 13 bases. Germline CDR1 and CDR2: GTSNPN and SVGIG (reference sequence). The CDR3 is made up of 15 amino acids. CDR3 region: CAWTRGAGNTGELFF. CDR3 DNA: TGTGCCTGGACAAGGGGCGCCGGGAACACCGGGGAGCTGTTTTTT.

This chain joins TRBV2 and TRBJ2-2; 12 nucleotides line up with TRBD2. CDR3 length: 16 residues. V lost 3 bases, J lost 4 bases, and 3 bases stayed unmatched. Germline V gene lookup returns CDR1 SNHLY and CDR2 FYNNEI. CDR3 sequence (DNA): TGTGCCAGCAGTGACAAACTAGCGGGGGGCACCGGGGAGCTGTTTTTT. The encoded protein is CASSDKLAGGTGELFF.

The chain uses TRBV5-1 and TRBJ2-7; a weak D match, TRBD1 (6 bases). Trimming shortened V by 0 bases and J by 12 bases, and 19 bases separated the two germline ends. Germline CDR1 reads SGHRS; CDR2 reads YFSETQ. The CDR3 runs 14 residues. CDR3 residues: CASSLAGAQHETYF. DNA of the CDR3: TGCGCCAGCAGCTTGGCAGGGGCTCAGCACGAGACGTACTTC.

The chain links TRBV5-1 to TRBJ2-5; no clear D. V was clipped by 0 bases and J by 5 bases, with 8 bases between them. Germline CDR1 reads SGHRS; CDR2 reads YFSETQ. This CDR3 is 13 amino acids long. CDR3 in DNA: TGCGCCAGCAGCTTGGGCTCGCGGGAGACCCAGTACTTC. Residues: CASSLGSRETQYF.

The V gene is TRBV7-2, the J gene TRBJ2-3, with D possibly matching TRBD1 (5 bases). Germline CDR1 SGHTA, CDR2 FQGNSA. CDR3 length equals 16 residues. Trimming shortened V by 2 bases and J by 5 bases, and 17 bases separated the two germline ends. The CDR3 protein is CASSLNGAGWVDTQYF. CDR3 DNA sequence: TGTGCCAGCAGCTTAAATGGGGCAGGGTGGGTAGATACGCAGTATTTT.

The chain carries TRBV30 and TRBJ2-1; the match to TRBD2 covers 9 bases. The CDR3 spans 13 residues. Trimming cost V 4 bases and J 8 bases; bases outside gene matches: 6. The germline V gene encodes CDR1 GTSNPN and CDR2 SVGIG (reference sequence). The CDR3 here is CAWNSGRRDEQFF. The CDR3 DNA reads TGTGCCTGGAACAGCGGGAGGAGAGATGAGCAGTTCTTC.

A single count supports this clone. The rearrangement links TRBV7-9 to TRBJ2-5, with TRBD2 as a possible D gene (6 bases). The CDR3 totals 16 residues. Germline V gives CDR1 SEHNR, CDR2 FQNEAQ (reference sequence). The germline V and J ends were trimmed by 1 base and 5 bases, with 17 bases remaining between them. The CDR3 loop is CASSLDLRGREETQYF. The DNA for the CDR3 is TGTGCCAGCAGCTTAGACTTGAGGGGTCGGGAGGAGACCCAGTACTTC.

The V call is TRBV30, the J call TRBJ1-3; 7 bases are shared with TRBD1. The ends lost 5 bases at V and 0 bases at J; junction bases unmatched: 7. Looked up from germline, CDR1 is GTSNPN and CDR2 is SVGIG (reference sequence). The CDR3 loop spans 15 amino acids. CDR3 bases: TGTGCCTGGTACGGGACAGCTTACTCTGGAAACACCATATATTTT. Translated, it gives CAWYGTAYSGNTIYF. The variable domain in full, completed from reference TRBV30 and TRBJ1-3, reads SQTIHQWPATLVQPVGSPLSLECTVEGTSNPNLYWYRQAAGRGLQLLFYSVGIGQISSEVPQNLSASRPQDRQFILSSKKLLLSDSGFYLCAWYGTAYSGNTIYFGEGSWLTVV.